In this sample, the clone carrying this T cell receptor (beta chain) turned up a few times. Antigen unknown. The data were taken from a study of vaccination and CD4 T cells after COVID-19. About the research overall: In the control cultures, a CEFX pool, an HIV-1 Nef pool, or no peptide was supplied.

The germline CDR1 and CDR2 sequences are DFQATT and SNEGSKA (reference sequence). Trimming took 0 bases from V and 5 from J, leaving 6 bases between them. This CDR3 has 12 amino acids. Overall study results and limits: Convalescent patients' vaccine-specific clones were spike mono-reactive in 304 of 307 cases. Post-infection sampling omitted early timepoints and covered relatively few convalescent patients.

Cultured CD4+ T-cell DNA underwent Oncomine TCR Beta short-read sequencing. One entry per CDR3 protein, called by TCRdb with MiXCR from the PCR reads. The table has roughly 4,700 distinct CDR3 sequences, 50% to 70% seen once; the top ten hold 35% to 40%. Stated treatment: approximately 10-day PBMC culture with coronavirus spike peptide pools or control peptides (ViraFEST assay). Following culture for about 9 days, CD4+ T cells were isolated by negative selection. The chain employs TRBV20-1 and TRBJ2-3; D possibly corresponds to TRBD1 (5 bases). Sequenced sample: CD4+ T cells from blood, cultured in vitro. The receptor was isolated from a human donor who had recovered from COVID-19. The CDR3 loop is CSARDRGDTQYF. CDR3 coding DNA: TGCAGTGCTAGAGATAGGGGAGATACGCAGTATTTT.